A selection of T cell receptor beta chains follows, all from one sample in a study of blood T cell repertoires in COVID-19. Sequencing used immunoSEQ multiplex PCR; TCRdb keeps in-frame clones, though not all of them. The sample has a few hundred thousand clones; roughly 87% are singletons. The source material was PBMCs or T cells enriched from blood (not recorded which). The origin of the receptors is a woman younger than 45 who had recovered from COVID-19. Both conserved end residues are part of each CDR3.

CASSWAAAGNTIYF	TRBV21-1	TRBJ1-3	14
CASSLKTGRSGNTIYF	TRBV5-6	TRBJ1-3	16
CASGELMGQGNHEQYF	TRBV2	TRBJ2-7	16
CSASFPLPRGTDTQYF	TRBV20-1	TRBJ2-3	16
CASSYEPGQGGSSAFF	TRBV6-5	TRBJ1-1	16
CASRAEIAGSTGELFF	TRBV7-6	TRBJ2-2	16
CSVDRSGYGYTF	TRBV29-1	TRBJ1-2	12
CASSLTSEETQYF	TRBV11-2	TRBJ2-5	13
CASSLVEVAHGYTF	TRBV7-9	TRBJ1-2	14
CASSPRTGDGYTF	TRBV7-2	TRBJ1-2	13
CATSEGGLAGDTDTQYF	TRBV24-1	TRBJ2-3	17
CASSLAVDFEAFF	TRBV27	TRBJ1-1	13
CASSQEAGSGGYTF	TRBV3-1/TRBV3-2	TRBJ1-2	14
CAISGQEGANVLTF	TRBV10-3	TRBJ2-6	14
CASSPRAGVLNTGELFF	TRBV18	TRBJ2-2	17
CASRPGTLNTGELFF	TRBV19	TRBJ2-2	15
CASSQGLLGYTF	TRBV12-3/TRBV12-4	TRBJ1-2	12
CASRLAGGGRWTQYF	TRBV2	TRBJ2-5	15
CASSLVGQGATGYTF	TRBV5-1	TRBJ1-2	15
CATSRVLGGQETQYF	TRBV15	TRBJ2-5	15
CASSWGEDEKLFF	TRBV5-1	TRBJ1-4	13
CSARRDDEKLFF	TRBV29-1	TRBJ1-4	12
CASSEQRNQPQHF	TRBV19	TRBJ1-5	13
CASSSRQGGYEAFF	TRBV11-2	TRBJ1-1	14
CASSSQGTYEQYF	TRBV5-4	TRBJ2-7	13
CASSRTGARLYYEQYF	TRBV28	TRBJ2-7	16
CASSLTSGGVSNEQFF	TRBV7-2	TRBJ2-1	16
CASSIYGQEHTDTQYF	TRBV13	TRBJ2-3	16
CASSYSLNTPGEQYF	TRBV6-5	TRBJ2-7	15
CASSQDTTHQPQHF	TRBV3-1/TRBV3-2	TRBJ1-5	14
CASSASGQPGTEAFF	TRBV5-1	TRBJ1-1	15
CASSPAYSGQNYEQYF	TRBV5-1	TRBJ2-7	16
CASRPQGAGSPLHF	TRBV6-4	TRBJ1-6	14
CASSNRVNQPQHF	TRBV19	TRBJ1-5	13
CASSLDGRGYYEQYF	TRBV27	TRBJ2-7	15
CASSIWSLEHGYTF	TRBV19	TRBJ1-2	14
CASSEAGGTDTQYF	TRBV18	TRBJ2-3	14
CASSKQHRDDEKLFF	TRBV4-1	TRBJ1-4	15
CASSTSDRVNTEAFF	TRBV19	TRBJ1-1	15
CASSLIHLGGDTQYF	TRBV7-3	TRBJ2-3	15
CAWTVAGINEKLFF	TRBV30	TRBJ1-4	14
CASSPISRDFGSSYEQYF	TRBV11-2	TRBJ2-7	18
CASSLLGTGEVHTF	TRBV27	TRBJ1-2	14
CASSHGNRGSSNQPQHF	TRBV2	TRBJ1-5	17